The 9 T cell receptor beta chains given below trace back to one sample, sequenced in a study. TCRdb independently ran MiXCR on the RT-PCR reads; one entry per CDR3 protein. The sample includes about 700,000 distinct CDR3 sequences, 14% seen only once; the top ten take roughly 3.9%. The specimen was memory CD4+ T cells from blood. Receptors originate from a female donor in good health, serving as a healthy control.

This clonotype was detected many times. Written as DNA, the CDR3 is TGTGCCAGCAGCCATGGGCTTGAAGGGAGGAGCGGGAGATCCTACGAGCAGTACTTC. Translating it yields CASSHGLEGRSGRSYEQYF. This chain uses TRBV4-2 with TRBJ2-7; 8 bases are shared with TRBD2. The CDR3 has 19 amino acids. The junction had 17 bases not matched to a gene; V was cut back by 3 bases and J by 1 base. Germline CDR1 reads LGHNA; CDR2 reads YNFKEQ.

The sample holds a few counts of this clonotype. The chain combines TRBV10-3 with TRBJ1-1; TRBD1 aligns across 12 bases. Germline V gene data show CDR1 as ENHRY and CDR2 as SYGVKD. Trimming at V came to 6 bases and at J to 6 bases, leaving 8 bases not matched to a gene. This CDR3 has 15 residues. The CDR3 spells CAIRGTGGVRAEAFF. The CDR3 DNA reads as TGTGCCATCAGAGGGACAGGGGGCGTGAGGGCTGAAGCTTTCTTT.

This clonotype was seen many times. In DNA form, the CDR3 reads TGTGCCAGCAGTGAAGGCGTGAGGGACAGGGAGCTGTTTTTT. It encodes CASSEGVRDRELFF. The chain carries TRBV6-4 and TRBJ2-2; TRBD1 might be the D (6 bases). The CDR3 totals 14 residues. Germline V CDR1 and CDR2: MRHNA, SNTAGT. Between the trimmed V and J ends, which lost 3 bases and 9 bases, there was a span of 14 bases.

This CDR3 reads CASIKGGTGNTIYF. The CDR3 coding sequence is TGTGCCAGCATCAAGGGGGGGACTGGAAACACCATATATTTT. The chain uses TRBV28 and TRBJ1-3; TRBD1 is a possible D gene (6 bases). CDR3 size: 14 residues. Trimming took 7 bases from V and 2 from J, leaving 12 bases between them. Germline loops: CDR1 MDHEN, CDR2 SYDVKM.

This clonotype occurred many times. The chain employs TRBV12-3 or TRBV12-4 and TRBJ1-5; TRBD1 is a possible D gene (5 bases). Deletions cut 4 bases from V and 7 bases from J, with 11 bases between. The CDR3 totals 13 residues. DNA for the CDR3: TGTGCCAGCAGTTCCACTGGGACCCAGCCCCAGCATTTT. It translates to CASSSTGTQPQHF.

This clonotype was detected ten times or more. The chain is built from TRBV6-8 and TRBJ2-1; D is perhaps TRBD1 (6 bases). V was shortened by 6 bases and J by 5 bases, with 14 bases between the two germline ends. Germline CDR1 reads MNHGY; CDR2 reads SAAAGT. The CDR3 extends over 14 amino acids. The CDR3 DNA reads TGTGCCAGCAGACCCCGGACAGTTAACAATGAGCAGTTCTTC. Encoded protein: CASRPRTVNNEQFF.

The genes are TRBV4-2 and TRBJ2-7; 8 positions agree with TRBD1. With V trimmed by 0 bases and J by 5 bases, 6 bases remained unmatched. The CDR3 contains 15 residues. Germline CDR1 LGHNA, CDR2 YNFKEQ. CDR3 amino acids: CASSQDQDRVHEQYF. The CDR3 nucleotides are TGTGCCAGCAGCCAAGATCAGGACAGGGTTCACGAGCAGTACTTC.

There are a few counts of this clonotype. This chain links TRBV28 with TRBJ1-2; 7 nucleotides align to TRBD1. The germline V gene encodes CDR1 MDHEN and CDR2 SYDVKM. V dropped 4 bases and J dropped 8; count of bases not matched to a gene: 4. The CDR3 loop spans 12 amino acids. CDR3 sequence reads: CASSSQGLGYTF. DNA for the CDR3: TGTGCCAGCAGTTCACAGGGGTTAGGCTACACCTTC.

There are a few counts of this clonotype. The V call is TRBV7-9, the J call TRBJ2-3; a weak D match, TRBD1 (6 bases). The germline gives CDR1 SEHNR, CDR2 FQNEAQ (reference sequence). This CDR3 comprises 16 residues. Trimming pared 5 bases from V and 2 bases from J, leaving 17 bases between. The CDR3 DNA reads TGTGCCAGCAGCCCTAGGGGGTCCCTATCCACAGATACGCAGTATTTT. Protein sequence: CASSPRGSLSTDTQYF.